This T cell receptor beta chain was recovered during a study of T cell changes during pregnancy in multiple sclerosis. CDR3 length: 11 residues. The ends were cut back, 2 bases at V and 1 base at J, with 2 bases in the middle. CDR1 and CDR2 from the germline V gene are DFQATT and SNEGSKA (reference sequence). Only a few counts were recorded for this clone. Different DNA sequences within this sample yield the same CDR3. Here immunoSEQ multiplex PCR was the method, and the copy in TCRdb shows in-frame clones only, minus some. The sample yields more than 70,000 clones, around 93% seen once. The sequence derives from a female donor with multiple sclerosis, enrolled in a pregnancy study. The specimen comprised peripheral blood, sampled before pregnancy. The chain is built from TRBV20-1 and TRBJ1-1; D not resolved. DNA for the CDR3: TGCAGTGCTAGACGGAACACTGAAGCTTTCTTT. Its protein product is CSARRNTEAFF.